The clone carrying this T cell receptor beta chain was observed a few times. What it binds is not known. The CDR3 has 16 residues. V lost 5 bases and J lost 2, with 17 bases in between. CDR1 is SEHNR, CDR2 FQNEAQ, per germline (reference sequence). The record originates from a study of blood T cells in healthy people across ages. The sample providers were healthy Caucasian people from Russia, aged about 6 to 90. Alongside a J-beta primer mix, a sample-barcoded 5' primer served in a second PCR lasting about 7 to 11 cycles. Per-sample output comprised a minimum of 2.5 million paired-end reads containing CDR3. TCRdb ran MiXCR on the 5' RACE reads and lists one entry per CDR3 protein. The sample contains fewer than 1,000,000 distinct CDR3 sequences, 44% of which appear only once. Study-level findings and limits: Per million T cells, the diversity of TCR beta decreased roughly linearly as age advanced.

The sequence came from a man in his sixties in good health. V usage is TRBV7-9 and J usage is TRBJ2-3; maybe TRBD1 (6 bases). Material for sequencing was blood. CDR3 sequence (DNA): TGTGCCAGCAGCCGGGACATAGGCCAAAACACAGATACGCAGTATTTT. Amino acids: CASSRDIGQNTDTQYF.